This T cell receptor beta chain was sequenced in a study of prognosis after radiotherapy for stage I lung cancer. Background on the study: Among several patients the tumors were squamous cell carcinoma, and among over 10 they were adenocarcinoma. Findings of the study overall: A difference in TRBV and TRBJ gene usage was reportedly seen between patients with and without metastases. The median unique TCR clone count dropped from about 10,000 to 6,900 after stereotactic body radiation therapy.

This clonotype was detected ten times or more. Its antigen is currently unknown. Template was genomic DNA; TCR beta CDR3 amplified in two multiplex PCR rounds. Primers targeting each individual TRBV and TRBJ gene were applied in first-round PCR. A single record per CDR3 protein comes from TCRdb applying MiXCR to the multiplex PCR reads. The repertoire consists of fewer than 40,000 distinct CDR3 sequences, with about 31% occurring once and the leading ten covering roughly 29%. Germline trimming cut 4 bases from V and 0 bases from J; bases unmatched to any gene: 14. Germline values: CDR1 MGHRA, CDR2 YSYEKL. The CDR3 extends over 19 amino acids.

The sequences come from PBMCs, collected before or after stereotactic body radiation therapy (not recorded which). The J gene is TRBJ2-5, the V gene TRBV4-1, with 10 positions matching TRBD2. The TCR comes from a donor aged 50 or older with non-small cell lung cancer. Here the CDR3 DNA reads TGCGCCAGCAGCCGCAGGCGTCTAGCGGGGGCCGGGGACCAAGAGACCCAGTACTTC. This codes for CASSRRRLAGAGDQETQYF.